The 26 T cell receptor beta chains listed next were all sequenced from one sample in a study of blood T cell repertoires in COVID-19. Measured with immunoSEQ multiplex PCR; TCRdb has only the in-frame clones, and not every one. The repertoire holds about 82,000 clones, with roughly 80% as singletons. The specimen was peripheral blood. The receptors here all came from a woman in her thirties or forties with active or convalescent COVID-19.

CDR3 nucleotide sequence: TGTGCCAGCTCACCAATGGCAGAGGGTCTTGGGGAGCAGTACTTC. It is translated as CASSPMAEGLGEQYF. The chain employs TRBV18 and TRBJ2-7, with D possibly being TRBD2 (5 bases). Trimming left V 2 bases short and J 7 bases short, with 18 bases between. CDR3 length equals 15 residues. Germline V gene lookup returns CDR1 KGHSH and CDR2 LQKENI.

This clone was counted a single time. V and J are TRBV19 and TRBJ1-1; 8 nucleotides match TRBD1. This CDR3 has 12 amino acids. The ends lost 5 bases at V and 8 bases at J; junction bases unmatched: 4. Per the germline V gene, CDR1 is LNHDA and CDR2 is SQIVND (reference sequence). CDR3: CASSRGQGEAFF. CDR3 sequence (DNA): TGTGCCAGTAGTCGAGGACAGGGAGAAGCTTTCTTT. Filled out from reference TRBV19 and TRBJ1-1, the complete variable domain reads DGGITQSPKYLFRKEGQNVTLSCEQNLNHDAMYWYRQDPGQGLRLIYYSQIVNDFQKGDIAEGYSVSREKKESFPLTVTSAQKNPTAFYLCASSRGQGEAFFGQGTRLTVV.

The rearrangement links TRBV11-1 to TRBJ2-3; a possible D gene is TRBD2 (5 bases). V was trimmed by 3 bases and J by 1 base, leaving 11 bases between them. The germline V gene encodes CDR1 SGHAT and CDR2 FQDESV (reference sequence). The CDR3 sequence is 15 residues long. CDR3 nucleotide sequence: TGTGCCAGCAGCTTGACCCGGCGGGGCACAGATACGCAGTATTTT. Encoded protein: CASSLTRRGTDTQYF. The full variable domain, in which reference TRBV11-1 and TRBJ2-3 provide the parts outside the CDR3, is EAEVAQSPRYKITEKSQAVAFWCDPISGHATLYWYRQILGQGPELLVQFQDESVVDDSQLPKDRFSAERLKGVDSTLKIQPAELGDSAMYLCASSLTRRGTDTQYFGPGTRLTVL.

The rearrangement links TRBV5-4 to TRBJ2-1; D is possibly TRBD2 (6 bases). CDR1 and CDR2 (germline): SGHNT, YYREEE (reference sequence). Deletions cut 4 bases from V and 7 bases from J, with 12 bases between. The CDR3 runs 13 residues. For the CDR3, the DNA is TGTGCCAGCAGCCCGGGACTCACGAATGAGCAGTTCTTC. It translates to CASSPGLTNEQFF.

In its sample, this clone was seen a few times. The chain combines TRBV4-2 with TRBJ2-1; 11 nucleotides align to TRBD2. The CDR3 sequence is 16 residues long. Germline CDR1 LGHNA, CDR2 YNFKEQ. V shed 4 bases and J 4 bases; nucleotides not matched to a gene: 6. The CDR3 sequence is CASSPSGTSGYNEQFF. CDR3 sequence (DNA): TGTGCCAGCAGCCCGTCCGGGACTAGCGGTTACAATGAGCAGTTCTTC.

The CDR3 loop reads CASSSGQSQETQYF. In nucleotides, the CDR3 is TGCGCCAGCAGCTCGGGACAGTCCCAAGAGACCCAGTACTTC. The V and J genes are TRBV5-1 and TRBJ2-5, with TRBD1 matching over 7 bases. Unmatched junction bases numbered 3, after V lost 3 bases and J lost 1 base. Germline lookup yields CDR1 SGHRS and CDR2 YFSETQ. CDR3 length equals 14 residues.

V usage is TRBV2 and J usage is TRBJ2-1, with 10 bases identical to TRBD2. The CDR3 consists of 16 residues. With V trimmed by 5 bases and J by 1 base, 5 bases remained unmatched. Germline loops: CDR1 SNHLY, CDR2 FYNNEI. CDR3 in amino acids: CASSWTSGGSYNEQFF. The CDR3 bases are TGTGCCAGCAGTTGGACTAGCGGAGGATCCTACAATGAGCAGTTCTTC.

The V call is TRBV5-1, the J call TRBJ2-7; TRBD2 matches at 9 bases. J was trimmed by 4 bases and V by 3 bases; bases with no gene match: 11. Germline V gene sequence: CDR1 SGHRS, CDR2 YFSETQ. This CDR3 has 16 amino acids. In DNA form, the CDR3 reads TGCGCCAGCAGCTCAGCGGGGGGCTACCCCTCTTACGAGCAGTACTTC. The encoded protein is CASSSAGGYPSYEQYF.

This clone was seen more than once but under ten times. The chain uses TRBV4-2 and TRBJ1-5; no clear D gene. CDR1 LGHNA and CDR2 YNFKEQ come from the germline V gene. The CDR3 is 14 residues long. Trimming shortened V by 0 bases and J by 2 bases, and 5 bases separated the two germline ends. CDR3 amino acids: CASSQDRGNQPQHF. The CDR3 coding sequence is TGTGCCAGCAGCCAAGATCGGGGCAATCAGCCCCAGCATTTT.

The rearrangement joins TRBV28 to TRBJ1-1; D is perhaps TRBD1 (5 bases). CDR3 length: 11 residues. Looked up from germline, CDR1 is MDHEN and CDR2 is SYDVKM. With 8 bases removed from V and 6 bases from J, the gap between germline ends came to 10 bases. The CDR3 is CASATGAEAFF. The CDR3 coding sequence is TGTGCCAGCGCTACGGGGGCTGAAGCTTTCTTT.

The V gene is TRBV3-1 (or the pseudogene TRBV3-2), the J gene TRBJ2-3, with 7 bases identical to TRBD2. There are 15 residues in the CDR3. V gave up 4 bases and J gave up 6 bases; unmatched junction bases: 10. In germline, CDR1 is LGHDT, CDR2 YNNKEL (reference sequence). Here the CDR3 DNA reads TGTGCCAGCAGCCCGGGACTACTCACGGGGGATACGCAGTATTTT. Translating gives CASSPGLLTGDTQYF.

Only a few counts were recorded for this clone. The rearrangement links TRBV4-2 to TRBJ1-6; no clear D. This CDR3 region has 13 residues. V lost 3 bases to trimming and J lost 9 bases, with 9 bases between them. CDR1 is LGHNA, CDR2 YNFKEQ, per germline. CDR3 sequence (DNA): TGTGCCAGCAGCCAGCAACTAGGTTCACCCCTCCACTTT. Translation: CASSQQLGSPLHF.

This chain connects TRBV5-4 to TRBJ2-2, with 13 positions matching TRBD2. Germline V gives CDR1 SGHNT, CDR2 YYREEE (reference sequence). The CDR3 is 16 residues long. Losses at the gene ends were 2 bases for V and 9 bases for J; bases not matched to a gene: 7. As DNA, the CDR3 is TGTGCCAGCAGCTTCGGACTAGCGGGAGATGGAAGGGAGCTGTTTTTT. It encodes CASSFGLAGDGRELFF.

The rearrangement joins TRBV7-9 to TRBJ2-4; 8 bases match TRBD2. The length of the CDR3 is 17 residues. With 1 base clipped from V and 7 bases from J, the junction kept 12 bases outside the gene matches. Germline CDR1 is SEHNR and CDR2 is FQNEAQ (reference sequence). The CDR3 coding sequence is TGTGCCAGCAGCTTAGACCTTGGCGGGGGGTCGATGAACATTCAGTACTTC. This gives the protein CASSLDLGGGSMNIQYF. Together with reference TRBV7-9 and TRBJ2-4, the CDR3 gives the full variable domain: DTGVSQNPRHKITKRGQNVTFRCDPISEHNRLYWYRQTLGQGPEFLTYFQNEAQLEKSRLLSDRFSAERPKGSFSTLEIQRTEQGDSAMYLCASSLDLGGGSMNIQYFGAGTRLSVL.

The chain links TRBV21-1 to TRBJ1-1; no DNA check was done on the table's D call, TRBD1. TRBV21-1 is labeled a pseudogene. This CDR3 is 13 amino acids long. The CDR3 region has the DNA TGTGCCAGCTTCCCGACAGTTGGTGCTGAAGCTTTCTTT. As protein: CASFPTVGAEAFF.

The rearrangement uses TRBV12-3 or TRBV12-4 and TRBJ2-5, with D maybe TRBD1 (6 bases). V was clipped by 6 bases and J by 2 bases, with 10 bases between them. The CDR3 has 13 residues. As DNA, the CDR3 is TGTGCCAGCAGACAGGGAGTGCAAGAGACCCAGTACTTC. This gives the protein CASRQGVQETQYF.

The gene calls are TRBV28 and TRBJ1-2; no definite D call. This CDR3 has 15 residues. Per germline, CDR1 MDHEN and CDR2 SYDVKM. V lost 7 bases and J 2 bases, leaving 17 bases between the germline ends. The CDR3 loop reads CASIAGSLRNYGYTF. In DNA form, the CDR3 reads TGTGCCAGCATTGCCGGGAGCCTCAGGAACTATGGCTACACCTTC.

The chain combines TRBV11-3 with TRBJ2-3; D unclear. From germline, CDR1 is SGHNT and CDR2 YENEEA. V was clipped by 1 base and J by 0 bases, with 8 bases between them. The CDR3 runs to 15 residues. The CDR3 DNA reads TGTGCCAGCAGCTTAGGGAGCTCTAGCACAGATACGCAGTATTTT. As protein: CASSLGSSSTDTQYF.

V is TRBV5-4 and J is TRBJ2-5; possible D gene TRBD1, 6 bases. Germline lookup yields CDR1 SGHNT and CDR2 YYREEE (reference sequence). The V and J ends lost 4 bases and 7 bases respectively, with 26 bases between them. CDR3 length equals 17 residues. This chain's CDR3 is CASSPSLGTTPPRTQYF. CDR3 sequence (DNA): TGTGCCAGCAGCCCTTCCCTCGGGACAACCCCCCCAAGGACCCAGTACTTC.

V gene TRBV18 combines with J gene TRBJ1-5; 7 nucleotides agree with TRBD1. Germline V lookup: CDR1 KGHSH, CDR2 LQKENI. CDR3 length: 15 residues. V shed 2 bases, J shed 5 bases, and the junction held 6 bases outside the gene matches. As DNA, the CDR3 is TGTGCCAGCTCACCAGCGACAGGGTCGGATCAGCCCCAGCATTTT. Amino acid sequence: CASSPATGSDQPQHF.

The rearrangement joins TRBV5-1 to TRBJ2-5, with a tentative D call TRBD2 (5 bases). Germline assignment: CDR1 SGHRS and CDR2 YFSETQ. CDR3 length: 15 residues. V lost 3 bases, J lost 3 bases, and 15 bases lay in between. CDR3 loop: CASSSVATQEETQYF. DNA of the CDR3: TGCGCCAGCAGCTCTGTAGCGACCCAGGAAGAGACCCAGTACTTC. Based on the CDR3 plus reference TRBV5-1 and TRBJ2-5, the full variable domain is KAGVTQTPRYLIKTRGQQVTLSCSPISGHRSVSWYQQTPGQGLQFLFEYFSETQRNKGNFPGRFSGRQFSNSRSEMNVSTLELGDSALYLCASSSVATQEETQYFGPGTRLLVL.

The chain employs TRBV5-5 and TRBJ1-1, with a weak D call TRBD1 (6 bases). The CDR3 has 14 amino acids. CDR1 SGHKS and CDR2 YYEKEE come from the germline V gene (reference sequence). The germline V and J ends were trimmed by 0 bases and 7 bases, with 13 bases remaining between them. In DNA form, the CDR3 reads TGTGCCAGCAGCTTGGCTGTGACAGGACTTGAAGCTTTCTTT. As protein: CASSLAVTGLEAFF.

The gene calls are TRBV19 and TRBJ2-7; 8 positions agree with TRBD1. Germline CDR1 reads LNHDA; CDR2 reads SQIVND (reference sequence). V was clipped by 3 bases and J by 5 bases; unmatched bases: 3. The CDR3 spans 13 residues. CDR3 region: CASSIDRGHEQYF. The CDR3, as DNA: TGTGCCAGTAGTATTGACAGGGGCCACGAGCAGTACTTC.

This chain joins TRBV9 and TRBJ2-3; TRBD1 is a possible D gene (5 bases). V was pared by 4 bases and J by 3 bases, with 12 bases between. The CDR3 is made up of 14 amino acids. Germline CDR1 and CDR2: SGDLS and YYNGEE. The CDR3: CASSPYGATDTQYF. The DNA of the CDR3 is TGTGCCAGCAGCCCTTATGGGGCTACAGATACGCAGTATTTT.

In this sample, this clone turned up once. The CDR3: CASSDRGGTDTQYF. The CDR3 DNA reads TGTGCCAGCAGCGACAGGGGGGGGACAGATACGCAGTATTTT. This chain links TRBV9 with TRBJ2-3, with D possibly being TRBD1 (8 bases). Germline CDR1 SGDLS, CDR2 YYNGEE. CDR3 length: 14 residues. Trimming left V 3 bases short and J 3 bases short, with 11 bases between.

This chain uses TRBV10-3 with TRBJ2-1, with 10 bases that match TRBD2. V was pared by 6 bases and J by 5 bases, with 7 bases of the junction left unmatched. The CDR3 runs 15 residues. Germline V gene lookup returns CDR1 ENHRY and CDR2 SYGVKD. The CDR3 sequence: CAISDSGRVDNEQFF. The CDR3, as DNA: TGTGCCATCAGCGACAGCGGGAGGGTCGACAATGAGCAGTTCTTC.